Below are 24 T cell receptor beta chains sequenced from a single sample in a study of T-cell memory formation after mild COVID-19. TCRdb itself ran the 5' RACE reads through MiXCR, one entry per CDR3 protein. The table lists roughly 400,000 distinct CDR3 sequences, about 20% of them singletons, with around a fifth in the top ten. Material: PBMCs or a T cell subset sorted from them (not recorded which). Source of these receptors: a man aged 18 to 29 who had mild COVID-19 (a few samples of this study predate the infection). Cell type and time point are not known.

V usage is TRBV3-2 and J usage is TRBJ2-2; the table's TRBD1 call for D was not verified on the DNA. TRBV3-2 is tagged as a pseudogene. The CDR3 covers 18 residues. The CDR3: CASSKVDRGLRNTGELFF. Here the CDR3 DNA reads TGTGCCAGCAGCAAAGTGGACAGGGGGCTACGGAACACCGGGGAGCTGTTTTTT.

The rearrangement joins TRBV12-5 to TRBJ2-5, with TRBD2 matching 8 bases. Germline CDR1 LGHNT, CDR2 FRNRAP. V was clipped by 6 bases and J by 5 bases; unmatched bases: 11. The CDR3 is 15 residues long. In nucleotides, the CDR3 is TGTGCTAGTGGCACCCCGCTTAGCGGGGAGGAGACCCAGTACTTC. It translates to CASGTPLSGEETQYF.

This rearrangement joins TRBV9 to TRBJ2-1; D remains ambiguous. The CDR3 has 11 residues. Germline CDR1 SGDLS, CDR2 YYNGEE. Trimming took 4 bases from V and 7 from J, leaving 6 bases between them. CDR3 region: CASSSKNEQFF. As DNA, the CDR3 is TGTGCCAGCAGCTCCAAGAATGAGCAGTTCTTC.

This chain uses TRBV3-1 with TRBJ1-2; D gene unclear. The CDR3 extends over 13 amino acids. The germline gives CDR1 LGHDT, CDR2 YNNKEL (reference sequence). The germline V and J ends were trimmed by 0 bases and 4 bases, with 6 bases remaining between them. In DNA, the CDR3 is TGTGCCAGCAGCCAAGATTCGGTCTATGGCTACACCTTC. Translating it yields CASSQDSVYGYTF.

The CDR3 DNA follows: TGCGCCAGCAGCCAAAAATGGAAGGGCAACACCGGGGAGCTGTTTTTT. It encodes CASSQKWKGNTGELFF. This chain joins TRBV4-1 and TRBJ2-2, with D hard to call. Germline CDR1 is MGHRA and CDR2 is YSYEKL. Trimming left V 2 bases short and J 2 bases short, with 12 bases between. The CDR3 runs 16 residues.

This clonotype was recorded at least ten times. This chain uses TRBV20-1 with TRBJ2-1, with a weak D call TRBD2 (7 bases). Trimming removed 3 bases from V and 0 bases from J, with 15 bases in between. This CDR3 contains 16 residues. CDR1 is DFQATT and CDR2 is SNEGSKA in the germline V gene (reference sequence). The DNA for the CDR3 is TGCAGTGCTAGGTGGCTAGCGGACAGCTCCTACAATGAGCAGTTCTTC. Protein product: CSARWLADSSYNEQFF.

V usage is TRBV4-3 and J usage is TRBJ2-7, with TRBD1 matching 8 bases. The CDR3 runs to 15 residues. Germline trimming cut 1 base from V and 1 base from J; bases unmatched to any gene: 3. Per the germline V gene, CDR1 is LGHNA and CDR2 is YSLEER. For the CDR3, the DNA is TGCGCCAGCAGCCAAGTTGGGGACAGGTCCTACGAGCAGTACTTC. Translation: CASSQVGDRSYEQYF.

This clonotype was picked up a small number of times. The V gene is TRBV24-1, the J gene TRBJ1-2; no clear D gene. CDR1 is KGHDR, CDR2 SFDVKD, per germline. The V gene lost 7 bases and the J gene lost 4 bases, with 12 bases spanning the gap. There are 13 residues in the CDR3. This CDR3 reads CATSEGFAYGYTF. CDR3 nucleotides: TGTGCCACCAGCGAGGGTTTCGCCTATGGCTACACCTTC.

The gene calls are TRBV13 and TRBJ2-2; D ambiguous. The CDR3 consists of 13 residues. Trimming left V 2 bases short and J 5 bases short, with 6 bases between. Germline CDR1 is PRHDT and CDR2 is FYEKMQ (reference sequence). The CDR3 coding sequence is TGTGCCAGCAGCTTAAGCCGAACCGGGGAGCTGTTTTTT. Amino acids: CASSLSRTGELFF. Filled out from reference TRBV13 and TRBJ2-2, the complete variable domain reads AAGVIQSPRHLIKEKRETATLKCYPIPRHDTVYWYQQGPGQDPQFLISFYEKMQSDKGSIPDRFSAQQFSDYHSELNMSSLELGDSALYFCASSLSRTGELFFGEGSRLTVL.

J is TRBJ2-3 and V is TRBV19, with 7 bases fitting TRBD1. Germline values: CDR1 LNHDA, CDR2 SQIVND (reference sequence). The ends lost 6 bases at V and 2 bases at J; junction bases unmatched: 8. This CDR3 comprises 15 residues. The CDR3 nucleotides read TGTGCCAGTAGAAAACGGGACAGCAACACAGATACGCAGTATTTT. The encoded protein is CASRKRDSNTDTQYF.

V usage is TRBV19 and J usage is TRBJ1-5; TRBD1 matches 11 bases. V dropped 3 bases and J dropped 4; count of bases not matched to a gene: 5. The CDR3 loop spans 16 amino acids. Germline lookup yields CDR1 LNHDA and CDR2 SQIVND (reference sequence). The DNA of the CDR3 is TGTGCCAGTAGTATGTTCCGGGACAGGGGGAATCAGCCCCAGCATTTT. Translating it yields CASSMFRDRGNQPQHF.

This clonotype has more than one count but fewer than ten. V is TRBV24-1 and J is TRBJ1-1; possible D gene TRBD1, 5 bases. CDR1 KGHDR and CDR2 SFDVKD come from the germline V gene. CDR3 length: 13 amino acids. V was trimmed by 9 bases and J by 2 bases, leaving 12 bases between them. The CDR3 is CATGGRTNTEAFF. DNA of the CDR3: TGTGCCACCGGTGGGCGGACAAACACTGAAGCTTTCTTT.

This clonotype was observed a handful of times. The CDR3 DNA sequence: TGTGCCAGCAGCCCCTCTTTGAGTCGGGGGGCCTCCTACGAGCAGTACGTC. Its translation: CASSPSLSRGASYEQYV. This sequence joins TRBV7-9 and TRBJ2-7; D possibly corresponds to TRBD2 (7 bases). This CDR3 is 17 amino acids long. Germline V gene sequence: CDR1 SEHNR, CDR2 FQNEAQ (reference sequence). V lost 5 bases to trimming and J lost 0 bases, with 20 bases between them.

In nucleotides, the CDR3 is TGTGCCAGCAGCGTCGAGGGGGGGGAGACCCAGTACTTC. Its protein product is CASSVEGGETQYF. The chain combines TRBV9 with TRBJ2-5; tentatively, D is TRBD2 (7 bases). Germline V gives CDR1 SGDLS, CDR2 YYNGEE. V lost 2 bases to trimming and J lost 5 bases, with 10 bases between them. The CDR3 has 13 amino acids.

In its sample, this clonotype was seen a few times. The V gene is TRBV24-1, the J gene TRBJ1-2; D is undetermined. The CDR3 is 13 amino acids. V dropped 2 bases and J dropped 8 bases, with 11 bases sitting between them. Germline CDR1 and CDR2: KGHDR and SFDVKD. The CDR3 reads CATSDSGLGGYTF. CDR3 sequence (DNA): TGTGCCACCAGTGATTCTGGCCTGGGAGGCTACACCTTC.

V is TRBV5-4 and J is TRBJ2-1; 10 bases line up with TRBD2. CDR3 length: 13 residues. Losses at the gene ends were 6 bases for V and 7 bases for J; bases not matched to a gene: 4. From germline, CDR1 is SGHNT and CDR2 YYREEE (reference sequence). The CDR3 loop reads CASILSGGNEQFF. CDR3 DNA sequence: TGTGCCAGCATCCTTAGCGGGGGGAATGAGCAGTTCTTC.

The chain is built from TRBV7-2 and TRBJ2-5; D perhaps matches TRBD1 (5 bases). In germline, CDR1 is SGHTA, CDR2 FQGNSA. Trimming left V 5 bases short and J 1 base short, with 11 bases between. This CDR3 is 14 amino acids long. The CDR3 coding sequence is TGTGCCAGCAGCGATAGGGGTTCCCAAGAGACCCAGTACTTC. It encodes CASSDRGSQETQYF.

The V call is TRBV4-3, the J call TRBJ2-1; possible D gene TRBD2, 6 bases. This CDR3 comprises 17 residues. CDR1 and CDR2 from the germline V gene are LGHNA and YSLEER. V was trimmed by 3 bases and J by 0 bases, leaving 15 bases between them. For the CDR3, the DNA is TGCGCCAGCAGCCACAGTAGCGGTTGGAGCTCCTACAATGAGCAGTTCTTC. Translation: CASSHSSGWSSYNEQFF.

In this sample, this clonotype turned up a few times. V gene TRBV4-1 combines with J gene TRBJ2-1; no clear D gene. Germline CDR1 MGHRA, CDR2 YSYEKL. The CDR3 consists of 18 residues. V lost 1 base and J lost 0, with 16 bases in between. CDR3 nucleotides: TGCGCCAGCAGCCAAGCTCATGTAGATGGGAACTCCTACAATGAGCAGTTCTTC. Its protein is CASSQAHVDGNSYNEQFF.

This chain connects TRBV11-2 to TRBJ2-5; TRBD1 aligns across 7 bases. The V gene's germline CDR1 is SGHAT and CDR2 FQNNGV. With V trimmed by 5 bases and J by 6 bases, 9 bases remained unmatched. This CDR3 is 14 amino acids long. The CDR3 here is CASSHLRGLKTQYF. The CDR3 coding sequence is TGTGCCAGCAGCCACTTAAGGGGGCTGAAGACCCAGTACTTC.

This clonotype was observed a handful of times. The genes are TRBV18 and TRBJ2-5; 9 nucleotides match TRBD1. The junction had 6 bases not matched to a gene; V was cut back by 2 bases and J by 2 bases. The CDR3 extends over 16 amino acids. CDR1 is KGHSH and CDR2 is LQKENI in the germline V gene. CDR3 sequence reads: CASSPGAGTGQETQYF. CDR3 nucleotides: TGTGCCAGCTCACCAGGTGCCGGGACAGGGCAAGAGACCCAGTACTTC.

This clonotype appeared a few times. The chain carries TRBV6-5 and TRBJ2-2, with unresolved D. The germline V and J ends were trimmed by 10 bases and 5 bases, with 20 bases remaining between them. The CDR3 loop spans 15 amino acids. The V gene's germline CDR1 is MNHEY and CDR2 SVGAGI. CDR3 protein: CATPNGSNSTGELFF. The CDR3 coding sequence is TGTGCCACCCCCAACGGGTCCAACAGTACCGGGGAGCTGTTTTTT.

This clonotype was counted between two and nine times. This chain joins TRBV12-3 or TRBV12-4 and TRBJ1-2, with D unclear. The V gene lost 7 bases and the J gene lost 3 bases, with 18 bases spanning the gap. This CDR3 has 15 residues. CDR3 sequence reads: CASNSGRLTDYGYTF. The CDR3 DNA is TGTGCCAGCAACTCTGGCCGTTTGACGGACTATGGCTACACCTTC.

The chain recombines TRBV7-2 with TRBJ2-7; the D is unclear. Germline V gives CDR1 SGHTA, CDR2 FQGNSA. CDR3 length equals 12 residues. Between the trimmed V and J ends, which lost 5 bases and 6 bases, there was a span of 11 bases. The CDR3 DNA reads TGTGCCAGCAGCCCCTCATTTCGCGAGCAGTACTTC. It codes for CASSPSFREQYF.